This T cell receptor (beta chain) was documented in a study of shared T cell receptors in the human thymus. Method: immunoSEQ multiplex PCR; TCRdb's copy keeps in-frame clones and lacks some. Of about 730,000 clones listed, 70% to 90% were seen once; the top ten hold roughly 0.01%. The V end was cut by 5 bases, the J end by 0 bases, with 21 bases between. Germline V gene sequence: CDR1 SGHRS, CDR2 YFSETQ. The CDR3 contains 17 residues. These records were also assigned to another study, of human thymus T cells. This second report adds: Thymic and blood repertoires seemed to favor certain V and J genes.

The sequenced sample consisted of thymocytes. The chain couples TRBV5-1 to TRBJ2-7; possible D gene TRBD2, 5 bases. The clonotype was recovered from a girl under three years old with a congenital heart defect. The CDR3 bases are TGCGCCAGCAGTCAAGCCCAACCGGGGAATCTCTCCTACGAGCAGTACTTC. It yields the protein CASSQAQPGNLSYEQYF.